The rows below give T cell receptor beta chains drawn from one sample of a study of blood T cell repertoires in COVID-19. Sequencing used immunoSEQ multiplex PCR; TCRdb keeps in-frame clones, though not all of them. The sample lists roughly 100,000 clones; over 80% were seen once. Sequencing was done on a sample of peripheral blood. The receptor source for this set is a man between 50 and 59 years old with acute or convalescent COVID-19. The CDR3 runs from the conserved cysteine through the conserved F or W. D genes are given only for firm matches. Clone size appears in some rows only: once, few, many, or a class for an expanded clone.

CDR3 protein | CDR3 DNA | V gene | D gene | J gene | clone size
CASRQTGSIQPQHF | TGTGCCAGCAGGCAGACAGGGAGTATCCAGCCCCAGCATTTT | TRBV28 | TRBD1 | TRBJ1-5 | NA
CATSGAGDNQPQHF | TGTGCCACCTCAGGGGCAGGGGATAATCAGCCCCAGCATTTT | TRBV10-3 | NA | TRBJ1-5 | NA
CASSIVGQGLPDEQYF | TGTGCCAGTAGTATAGTCGGACAGGGGCTTCCGGACGAGCAGTACTTC | TRBV19 | TRBD1 | TRBJ2-7 | NA
CASSRRTNYGYTF | TGCGCCAGCAGTCGGCGGACTAACTATGGCTACACCTTC | TRBV23-1 | NA | TRBJ1-2 | NA
CASSLSTGQDGNTIYF | TGTGCCAGCAGCTTATCTACGGGACAGGATGGAAACACCATATATTTT | TRBV7-8 | TRBD1 | TRBJ1-3 | NA
CASRYRATGELFF | TGCGCCAGCAGGTACAGGGCCACCGGGGAGCTGTTTTTT | TRBV5-1 | NA | TRBJ2-2 | NA
CASSPELTGRDEKLFF | TGCGCCAGCAGCCCAGAACTGACAGGGCGAGATGAAAAACTGTTTTTT | TRBV5-1 | TRBD1 | TRBJ1-4 | NA
CASSRQTSYGYTF | TGTGCCAGCAGCCGACAGACCAGCTATGGCTACACCTTC | TRBV11-2 | NA | TRBJ1-2 | NA
CSVVGTGNQPQHF | TGCAGCGTTGTGGGGACAGGCAATCAGCCCCAGCATTTT | TRBV29-1 | TRBD1 | TRBJ1-5 | once
CATAGLAKNIQYF | TGTGCCACCGCAGGACTAGCCAAAAACATTCAGTACTTC | TRBV27 | NA | TRBJ2-4 | NA
CASSSGDQGNTEAFF | TGCGCCAGCAGCTCCGGCGACCAGGGGAACACTGAAGCTTTCTTT | TRBV5-1 | NA | TRBJ1-1 | NA
CAISRDRGAYGYTF | TGTGCCATCAGCCGGGACAGGGGGGCCTATGGCTACACCTTC | TRBV10-3 | TRBD1 | TRBJ1-2 | NA
CATSSGAYEQYF | TGTGCCACCAGCTCGGGTGCCTACGAGCAGTACTTC | TRBV15 | NA | TRBJ2-7 | NA
CASSLDMASGHNEQFF | TGTGCCAGCAGCTTAGATATGGCTAGCGGACACAATGAGCAGTTCTTC | TRBV11-3 | TRBD2 | TRBJ2-1 | NA
CASSLVGQAEAFF | TGTGCCAGCAGTTTGGTAGGACAAGCTGAAGCTTTCTTT | TRBV12-3/TRBV12-4 | NA | TRBJ1-1 | NA
CASSLAGGNNGANVLTF | TGTGCCAGCAGCTTAGCGGGAGGGAACAATGGGGCCAACGTCCTGACTTTC | TRBV7-8 | TRBD2 | TRBJ2-6 | NA
CASSRDRNTGELFF | TGTGCCAGTAGCCGTGACAGAAACACCGGGGAGCTGTTTTTT | TRBV19 | NA | TRBJ2-2 | NA
CSVEDRPQGSYGYTF | TGCAGCGTTGAAGATCGCCCCCAGGGGTCCTATGGCTACACCTTC | TRBV29-1 | NA | TRBJ1-2 | NA
CSVEGTGIDEQYF | TGCAGCGTTGAAGGGACAGGGATCGACGAGCAGTACTTC | TRBV29-1 | TRBD1 | TRBJ2-7 | NA
CASSLAAGGVYEQYF | TGTGCCAGCAGCTTGGCAGCAGGGGGCGTTTACGAGCAGTACTTC | TRBV5-6 | TRBD1 | TRBJ2-7 | NA
CATSDLKQQNTGELFF | TGTGCCACCAGTGATTTGAAACAGCAAAACACCGGGGAGCTGTTTTTT | TRBV24-1 | NA | TRBJ2-2 | NA
CASSVGIGGGNTIYF | TGTGCCAGCAGCGTAGGGATAGGGGGAGGAAACACCATATATTTT | TRBV9 | NA | TRBJ1-3 | NA
CASSFGIIYEQYF | TGCGCCAGCAGCTTCGGGATTATCTACGAGCAGTACTTC | TRBV5-1 | NA | TRBJ2-7 | NA
CASSLLAGTGGYEQYF | TGTGCCAGCAGCTTGTTAGCCGGGACAGGGGGCTACGAGCAGTACTTC | TRBV7-6 | TRBD1 | TRBJ2-7 | once
CASSQDPSGGSYNEQFF | TGCGCCAGCAGCCAAGATCCGAGCGGGGGTTCCTACAATGAGCAGTTCTTC | TRBV4-1 | TRBD2 | TRBJ2-1 | NA
CASSFTGTNYGYTF | TGTGCCAGCAGTTTTACAGGGACTAACTATGGCTACACCTTC | TRBV6-5 | NA | TRBJ1-2 | NA
CASSIQGATEAFF | TGTGCCAGTAGTATCCAGGGGGCCACTGAAGCTTTCTTT | TRBV19 | TRBD1 | TRBJ1-1 | NA
CASSLDGTGSSPLHF | TGTGCCAGCAGCTTAGACGGGACAGGGAGCTCACCCCTCCACTTT | TRBV11-3 | TRBD1 | TRBJ1-6 | NA
CASSLELNTQYF | TGCGCCAGCAGCTTGGAGCTAAATACGCAGTATTTT | TRBV5-1 | NA | TRBJ2-3 | NA
CASSLSQRNNSPLHF | TGTGCCAGCAGCTTGAGTCAGCGGAATAATTCACCCCTCCACTTT | TRBV5-6 | NA | TRBJ1-6 | NA
CASSFSVNTEAFF | TGTGCCAGCAGCTTCTCGGTGAACACTGAAGCTTTCTTT | TRBV7-9 | NA | TRBJ1-1 | NA
CASSLGSGGGGETQYF | TGTGCCAGCAGCTTAGGGTCGGGAGGGGGCGGTGAGACCCAGTACTTC | TRBV11-2 | NA | TRBJ2-5 | NA
CAISESGGTSTDTQYF | TGTGCCATCAGTGAGTCTGGCGGGACTAGCACAGATACGCAGTATTTT | TRBV10-3 | NA | TRBJ2-3 | NA
CASSPRQGYTEAFF | TGTGCCAGTAGTCCACGACAGGGGTACACTGAAGCTTTCTTT | TRBV19 | TRBD1 | TRBJ1-1 | NA
CASIGPTGINQPQHF | TGTGCCAGCATCGGCCCGACAGGAATCAATCAGCCCCAGCATTTT | TRBV6-5 | NA | TRBJ1-5 | once
CASSMGQGEGYTF | TGTGCCAGTAGTATGGGACAGGGGGAAGGCTACACCTTC | TRBV19 | TRBD1 | TRBJ1-2 | once
CATSDLAGVNEQFF | TGTGCCACCAGTGATTTGGCAGGGGTAAATGAGCAGTTCTTC | TRBV24-1 | NA | TRBJ2-1 | NA
CASSYWRRVGISNQPQHF | TGTGCCAGCAGTTACTGGCGCAGGGTGGGAATTAGCAATCAGCCCCAGCATTTT | TRBV6-2/TRBV6-3 | NA | TRBJ1-5 | NA
CSASYPQTGFSIGNQPQHF | TGCAGTGCTAGTTACCCCCAGACAGGGTTCAGTATCGGCAATCAGCCCCAGCATTTT | TRBV20-1 | TRBD1 | TRBJ1-5 | NA
CASSGSGSYEQYF | TGTGCCAGCAGCGGGTCAGGGTCCTACGAGCAGTACTTC | TRBV6-2/TRBV6-3 | NA | TRBJ2-7 | NA
CASGGTGGDGHTF | TGTGCTAGTGGAGGGACAGGGGGCGATGGCCACACCTTC | TRBV12-5 | TRBD1 | TRBJ1-2 | NA
CASSPHSGGAPGELFF | TGTGCCAGCAGCCCACATAGCGGGGGGGCTCCCGGGGAGCTGTTTTTT | TRBV3-1/TRBV3-2 | TRBD2 | TRBJ2-2 | once
CASSLWGQGDYEQYF | TGTGCCAGCAGTTTATGGGGACAGGGAGACTACGAGCAGTACTTC | TRBV28 | TRBD1 | TRBJ2-7 | NA
CASGQTGNQPQHF | TGTGCCAGCGGACAGACAGGCAATCAGCCCCAGCATTTT | TRBV2 | NA | TRBJ1-5 | NA
CASSLLPRDFNEQFF | TGTGCCAGCAGTCTTCTACCGAGGGACTTCAATGAGCAGTTCTTC | TRBV27 | NA | TRBJ2-1 | NA
CASSPTPPGQGGGYTF | TGTGCCAGCAGCCCAACCCCCCCCGGACAGGGGGGAGGCTACACCTTC | TRBV7-2 | TRBD1 | TRBJ1-2 | NA
CASSYSGGANYGYTF | TGTGCCAGCAGTTACTCAGGGGGGGCGAACTATGGCTACACCTTC | TRBV6-6 | NA | TRBJ1-2 | NA
CASTLTQFQGAKDTIYF | TGTGCCAGCACCCTTACCCAATTTCAGGGGGCTAAGGACACCATATATTTT | TRBV7-9 | TRBD1 | TRBJ1-3 | NA
CASTVDRGNYGYTF | TGTGCCAGCACCGTTGACAGGGGGAACTATGGCTACACCTTC | TRBV7-2 | TRBD1 | TRBJ1-2 | NA
CASSEARRRLGEQYF | TGTGCCAGCAGTGAAGCGCGGCGACGACTCGGCGAGCAGTACTTC | TRBV6-1 | NA | TRBJ2-7 | few
CASSPDNQETQYF | TGTGCCAGCAGTCCGGACAACCAAGAGACCCAGTACTTC | TRBV27 | NA | TRBJ2-5 | few
CASSLGQGNYGYTF | TGCGCCAGCAGCTTGGGGCAGGGGAACTATGGCTACACCTTC | TRBV5-1 | NA | TRBJ1-2 | NA
CASSQEGAGAQYF | TGCGCCAGCAGCCAAGAGGGGGCCGGAGCTCAGTACTTC | TRBV4-1 | NA | TRBJ2-5 | once